This T cell receptor beta chain derives from a study of T cell responses to AZD1222 COVID-19 vaccine. As concerns this clone: The antigen is not known.

V shed 1 base and J 4 bases; nucleotides not matched to a gene: 5. From germline, CDR1 is SGHTA and CDR2 FQGNSA. The CDR3 has 15 residues. Broader study findings: Among the donors, most were white British and more were female, and clonal diversity was possibly underestimated. Spike-specific TCR depth and breadth grew after two AZD1222 doses. Dominant CD4 TCR responses targeted spike regions 160-218 and 743-854. Nearly half of spike-specific TCRs reportedly target unmutated variant regions.

Clones were sequenced by immunoSEQ multiplex PCR, and TCRdb holds only the in-frame ones, with some missing. Of around 110,000 clones listed, approximately 83% are singletons. The material sequenced was peripheral blood, taken on day 0 of MenACWY control vaccination. This chain uses TRBV7-2 with TRBJ1-1; 8 nucleotides line up with TRBD1. The receptor's source is an adult in good health. The CDR3 reads CASSLEVTGGTEAFF. DNA for the CDR3: TGTGCCAGCAGCTTAGAAGTTACAGGGGGCACTGAAGCTTTCTTT.